Below, 25 T cell receptor beta chains from the same sample are listed, as sequenced in a study of identical twins. Using its own MiXCR run on the 5' RACE reads, TCRdb lists one record per CDR3 protein. This table has about 240,000 distinct CDR3 sequences, about 10% appearing once. Material: memory T cells sorted from blood. The receptors originated from a man in his forties or fifties in good health.

This clonotype was seen at least ten times. This chain uses TRBV6-2 or TRBV6-3 with TRBJ2-1; D is unclear. The germline V gene encodes CDR1 MNHEY and CDR2 SVGEGT. Trimming cost V 4 bases and J 0 bases, with 13 bases left between them. The CDR3 loop spans 16 amino acids. As DNA, the CDR3 is TGTGCCAGCAGTTCCCCCTTTAGAAGCTCCTACAATGAGCAGTTCTTC. As protein: CASSSPFRSSYNEQFF.

In this sample, this clonotype turned up many times. The chain employs TRBV6-5 and TRBJ2-3; 9 nucleotides agree with TRBD1. V lost 0 bases to trimming and J lost 0 bases; unmatched junction nucleotides: 7. CDR3 length equals 18 residues. Germline loops: CDR1 MNHEY, CDR2 SVGAGI. For the CDR3, the DNA is TGTGCCAGCAGTTACTCGTGGGACAGGGTCCTAAGCACAGATACGCAGTATTTT. Encoded protein: CASSYSWDRVLSTDTQYF.

This clonotype came up many times. The chain combines TRBV5-1 with TRBJ2-4, with D perhaps matching TRBD2 (6 bases). The V and J ends lost 4 bases and 9 bases respectively, with 23 bases between them. The CDR3 consists of 16 residues. The V gene's germline CDR1 is SGHRS and CDR2 YFSETQ. The CDR3 is CASSRSEGNGGFIQYF. DNA for the CDR3: TGCGCCAGCAGCCGCTCAGAGGGGAATGGGGGGTTCATTCAGTACTTC.

This clonotype appeared a few times. The genes are TRBV4-2 and TRBJ2-3; D call uncertain. The CDR3 is 14 residues long. V was shortened by 1 base and J by 1 base, with 6 bases between the two germline ends. Germline CDR1 reads LGHNA; CDR2 reads YNFKEQ. For the CDR3, the DNA is TGTGCCAGCAGCCAAGTAGAAGGCACAGATACGCAGTATTTT. Translation: CASSQVEGTDTQYF.

This clonotype was detected a few times. The gene calls are TRBV28 and TRBJ2-7, with 7 bases identical to TRBD1. V lost 3 bases and J lost 9; bases outside the gene matches: 5. CDR1 is MDHEN and CDR2 is SYDVKM in the germline V gene. The CDR3 loop spans 12 amino acids. The CDR3 region has the DNA TGTGCCAGCAGTTTTGGGACAGAGAGGCAGTACTTC. This encodes CASSFGTERQYF.

The rearrangement uses TRBV12-3 or TRBV12-4 and TRBJ2-5; 12 bases are shared with TRBD1. V was pared by 3 bases and J by 1 base, with 3 bases of the junction left unmatched. The CDR3 loop spans 16 amino acids. The CDR3 protein is CASSFPGQGAQETQYF. CDR3 coding DNA: TGTGCCAGCAGTTTCCCGGGACAGGGGGCCCAAGAGACCCAGTACTTC.

Remarks on this clonotype: The junction does not match germline at one end; this may be a read error. The CDR3 spells CASSQAGYGYAF. For the CDR3, the DNA is TGCGCCAGCAGCCAAGCGGGTTACGGCTACGCCTTC. The rearrangement uses TRBV4-3 and TRBJ1-2, with unresolved D. This CDR3 is 12 amino acids long. CDR1 LGHNA and CDR2 YSLEER come from the germline V gene.

There are a few counts of this clonotype. The rearrangement joins TRBV6-2 or TRBV6-3 to TRBJ2-1; 8 nucleotides line up with TRBD1. CDR1 and CDR2 (germline): MNHEY, SVGEGT. Germline trimming cut 2 bases from V and 9 bases from J; bases unmatched to any gene: 9. The CDR3 is 15 residues long. CDR3 sequence: CASSYDRGASSEQFF. The CDR3 nucleotides read TGTGCCAGCAGTTACGACAGGGGCGCTAGCAGTGAGCAGTTCTTC.

This clonotype was detected a few times. This chain links TRBV7-9 with TRBJ2-2; 8 bases agree with TRBD2. The CDR3 is 15 residues long. Germline loops: CDR1 SEHNR, CDR2 FQNEAQ (reference sequence). The junction had 2 bases not matched to a gene; V was cut back by 3 bases and J by 2 bases. The CDR3 region is CASSFRGGNTGELFF. The DNA of the CDR3 is TGTGCCAGCAGCTTCCGGGGGGGCAACACCGGGGAGCTGTTTTTT.

This clonotype appeared many times. This chain uses TRBV20-1 with TRBJ2-7, with TRBD1 matching over 10 bases. Trimming removed 1 base from V and 1 base from J; junction bases left unmatched: 4. Germline V gene data show CDR1 as DFQATT and CDR2 as SNEGSKA (reference sequence). The CDR3 loop spans 15 amino acids. Written as DNA, the CDR3 is TGCAGTGCTAGAGGGCCGGGACAGGGGTCCTACGAGCAGTACTTC. Its translation is CSARGPGQGSYEQYF.

The V and J genes are TRBV6-1 and TRBJ2-1, with 14 bases aligning to TRBD2. Trimming took 5 bases from V and 7 from J; bases not matched to a gene: 4. CDR3 length: 15 amino acids. Germline assignment: CDR1 MNHNS and CDR2 SASEGT. CDR3 sequence reads: CASSRTSGGSNEQFF. For the CDR3, the DNA is TGTGCCAGCAGTCGGACTAGCGGGGGGTCGAATGAGCAGTTCTTC.

This clonotype was detected many times. V is TRBV3-1 and J is TRBJ1-1; a possible D gene is TRBD1 (6 bases). The CDR3 extends over 15 amino acids. Germline CDR1 LGHDT, CDR2 YNNKEL (reference sequence). Trimming stripped 4 bases from V and 1 base from J, with 13 bases between. The CDR3, as DNA: TGTGCCAGCAGCCCCAGGGGTCCCTGGAACACTGAAGCTTTCTTT. Its protein product is CASSPRGPWNTEAFF.

The V gene is TRBV20-1, the J gene TRBJ2-3; D is uncertain. Germline loops: CDR1 DFQATT, CDR2 SNEGSKA (reference sequence). The CDR3 is 16 amino acids. Trimming took off 1 base at V and 1 base at J, with 15 bases between the two ends. Written as DNA, the CDR3 is TGCAGTGCTAGAGCGGCCAACACGGGTGGCACAGATACGCAGTATTTT. This encodes CSARAANTGGTDTQYF.

This clonotype turned up a few times. The CDR3 reads CAWSNPGSTSTDTQYF. The CDR3 bases are TGTGCCTGGTCTAACCCAGGGTCCACTAGCACAGATACGCAGTATTTT. The genes are TRBV30 and TRBJ2-3; D perhaps matches TRBD1 (5 bases). Deletions cut 5 bases from V and 0 bases from J, with 18 bases between. The germline V gene has CDR1 GTSNPN and CDR2 SVGIG (reference sequence). The CDR3 spans 16 residues. Looking up the rest from reference TRBV30 and TRBJ2-3 gives the full variable domain: SQTIHQWPATLVQPVGSPLSLECTVEGTSNPNLYWYRQAAGRGLQLLFYSVGIGQISSEVPQNLSASRPQDRQFILSSKKLLLSDSGFYLCAWSNPGSTSTDTQYFGPGTRLTVL.

This clonotype was picked up one time. This may stem from a read error, because a much larger clone lies one nucleotide away. The rearrangement joins TRBV10-3 to TRBJ2-2; 13 bases agree with TRBD2. The CDR3 is made up of 16 amino acids. In germline, CDR1 is ENHRY, CDR2 SYGVKD. Unmatched junction bases numbered 0, after V lost 4 bases and J lost 1 base. The CDR3 is CAISGTSGRNTGELFF. The CDR3 DNA is TGTGCCATCAGTGGGACTAGCGGGAGGAACACCGGGGAGCTGTTTTTT.

This clonotype was detected ten times or more. This chain joins TRBV29-1 and TRBJ1-2; possibly TRBD1 for D (6 bases). Per the germline V gene, CDR1 is SQVTM and CDR2 is ANQGSEA. The CDR3 runs 14 residues. The CDR3 reads CRPMRGALDYGYTF. Here the CDR3 DNA reads TGCAGACCTATGAGGGGGGCGCTTGACTATGGCTACACCTTC.

This clonotype was seen a few times. V gene TRBV4-2 combines with J gene TRBJ2-3; 8 nucleotides align to TRBD2. The CDR3 length is 17 residues. The germline V gene encodes CDR1 LGHNA and CDR2 YNFKEQ. V lost 0 bases and J lost 4; bases outside the gene matches: 9. For the CDR3, the DNA is TGTGCCAGCAGCCAAGACGTACCGGGACTAGGCTCAGATACGCAGTATTTT. Translating it yields CASSQDVPGLGSDTQYF.

This clonotype was seen repeatedly, ten times or more. The chain carries TRBV4-2 and TRBJ1-3; 7 bases align to TRBD1. CDR1 and CDR2 from the germline V gene are LGHNA and YNFKEQ. This CDR3 spans 15 amino acids. J gave up 0 bases and V 4 bases, and 3 bases lay outside the gene matches. In DNA, the CDR3 is TGTGCCAGCAGCCGAACAGGGGTCTCTGGAAACACCATATATTTT. Its protein is CASSRTGVSGNTIYF.

The chain combines TRBV15 with TRBJ1-1, with a weak D call TRBD1 (5 bases). CDR1 and CDR2 from the germline V gene are LNHNV and YYDKDF (reference sequence). CDR3 length equals 14 residues. Trimming left V 4 bases short and J 1 base short, with 10 bases between. The CDR3 is CATSTKTANTEAFF. The DNA of the CDR3 is TGTGCCACCAGCACCAAGACAGCGAACACTGAAGCTTTCTTT.

This clonotype was counted ten times or more. This chain uses TRBV7-8 with TRBJ2-7; D remains unclear. V lost 0 bases and J lost 2, with 5 bases in between. The CDR3 length is 13 residues. Looked up from germline, CDR1 is SGHVS and CDR2 is FQNEAQ. CDR3 in amino acids: CASSLAPAYEQYF. As DNA, the CDR3 is TGTGCCAGCAGCTTAGCACCCGCCTACGAGCAGTACTTC.

The rearrangement links TRBV11-2 to TRBJ1-6, with D hard to call. Trimming stripped 11 bases from V and 0 bases from J, with 11 bases between. The CDR3 covers 14 residues. Per germline, CDR1 SGHAT and CDR2 FQNNGV. This CDR3 is CAADMSSYNSPLHF. The CDR3, as DNA: TGTGCCGCTGACATGAGCTCCTATAATTCACCCCTCCACTTT.

The gene calls are TRBV18 and TRBJ2-1, with no clear D. The germline CDR1 and CDR2 sequences are KGHSH and LQKENI. Trimming pared 2 bases from V and 5 bases from J, leaving 7 bases between. CDR3 length equals 13 residues. In DNA form, the CDR3 reads TGTGCCAGCTCACCAGCGCGCGACAATGAGCAGTTCTTC. Translating gives CASSPARDNEQFF.

The sample holds many counts of this clonotype. The V call is TRBV7-9, the J call TRBJ1-1; 7 nucleotides agree with TRBD1. V gave up 11 bases and J gave up 6 bases; unmatched junction bases: 6. This CDR3 region has 11 residues. Per germline, CDR1 SEHNR and CDR2 FQNEAQ (reference sequence). CDR3 loop: CADRVEAEAFF. The DNA for the CDR3 is TGTGCCGACAGGGTGGAGGCTGAAGCTTTCTTT.

This clonotype was found many times. The chain couples TRBV5-6 to TRBJ1-6; 10 nucleotides match TRBD1. CDR1 and CDR2 from the germline V gene are SGHDT and YYEEEE. V lost 3 bases, J lost 10 bases, and 7 bases stayed unmatched. The CDR3 totals 15 residues. Here the CDR3 DNA reads TGTGCCAGCAGCTGGGCCGGGACAGGGGAGTCACCCCTCCACTTT. Protein: CASSWAGTGESPLHF.

This clonotype was counted at least ten times. The rearrangement joins TRBV21-1 to TRBJ2-4. TRBV21-1 is designated a pseudogene. The CDR3 has 15 amino acids. CDR3 nucleotide sequence: TGTGCCAGCAGCCTCTCGGGTTCGGCCAAAAACATTCAGTACTTC. This gives the protein CASSLSGSAKNIQYF.